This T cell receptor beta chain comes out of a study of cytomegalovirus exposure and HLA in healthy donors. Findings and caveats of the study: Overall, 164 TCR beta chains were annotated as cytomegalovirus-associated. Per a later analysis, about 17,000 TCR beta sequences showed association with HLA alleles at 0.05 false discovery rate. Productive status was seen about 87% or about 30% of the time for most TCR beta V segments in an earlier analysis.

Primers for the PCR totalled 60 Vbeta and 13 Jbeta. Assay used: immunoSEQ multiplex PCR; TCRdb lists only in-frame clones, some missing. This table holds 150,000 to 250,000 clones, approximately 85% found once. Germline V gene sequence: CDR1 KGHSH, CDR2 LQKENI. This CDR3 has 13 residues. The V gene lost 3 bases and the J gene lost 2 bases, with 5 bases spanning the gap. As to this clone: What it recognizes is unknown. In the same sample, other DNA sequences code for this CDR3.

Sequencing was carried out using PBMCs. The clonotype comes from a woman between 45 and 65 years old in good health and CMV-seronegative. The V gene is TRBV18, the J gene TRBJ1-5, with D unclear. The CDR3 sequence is CASSPSGNQPQHF. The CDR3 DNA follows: TGTGCCAGCTCACCGTCAGGCAATCAGCCCCAGCATTTT.